This entry lists 24 T cell receptor beta chains sequenced from one sample in a study of CXCR3-negative and CXCR3-positive naive CD8 T cells (dated 2019 in TCRdb). Reads for this sample came from a NextSeq 550. The Human TCR Profiling Kit (MiLaboratory) was used to prepare UMI-labeled 5' RACE TRB cDNA libraries. Each CDR3 protein sequence appears as one entry after TCRdb reprocessed the reads, and no DNA is included. This specimen's table enumerates tens of thousands of distinct CDR3 sequences. The ten largest clones represent 0.5% to 0.6% of the sample. These TCRs' antigens remain unknown. On the study overall, not on this receptor specifically: Compared with CXCR3-negative naive cells, CXCR3-positive naive cells had TRB CDR3s with higher hydrophobicity (lower Kidera factor 4), lower energy, and higher strength and volume indices.

The sample comprised naive CXCR3+ CD8+ T cells from blood. Read against the paper, the sample's cell subset or site label means: CD45RO-CCR7+CD27+CD95- naive CD8+ T cells expressing CXCR3 (TNR3+). The source is a human donor in good health. Some clones in this sample may be carry-over from other donors' samples.

CDR3 sequence: CASRDRGGYNEQFF. The chain couples TRBV7-2 to TRBJ2-1; TCRdb indicates TRBD2, and absent DNA this call remains unverified. The CDR3 totals 14 residues. Germline V gene lookup returns CDR1 SGHTA and CDR2 FQGNSA.

The chain joins TRBV20-1 to TRBJ2-2; TCRdb calls TRBD1, which cannot be checked without DNA. CDR1 DFQATT and CDR2 SNEGSKA come from the germline V gene (reference sequence). The CDR3 totals 14 residues. CDR3: CSARDAPNTGELFF.

The J gene is TRBJ1-5, the V gene TRBV13; TCRdb lists TRBD1, though no DNA is available to test this call. The CDR3 loop spans 15 amino acids. Germline V lookup: CDR1 PRHDT, CDR2 FYEKMQ (reference sequence). The CDR3: CASSLAGALNQPQHF.

The rearrangement joins TRBV12-3 or TRBV12-4 to TRBJ2-5. This CDR3 region has 14 residues. The CDR3: CASRKTGSDETQYF.

The chain recombines TRBV6-1 with TRBJ2-3; TCRdb's D call, TRBD2, is unchecked because there is no DNA. The CDR3 totals 16 residues. Germline V gene lookup returns CDR1 MNHNS and CDR2 SASEGT. The CDR3 loop reads CASSDPTGLYTDTQYF.

The genes are TRBV7-3 and TRBJ1-6; TCRdb returns TRBD1, unconfirmable since there is no DNA. Germline V gene data show CDR1 as SGHTA and CDR2 as FQGTGA. This CDR3 comprises 13 residues. The CDR3 spells CASSPDRASPLHF.

V is TRBV27 and J is TRBJ1-1; TCRdb indicates TRBD1, and absent DNA this call remains unverified. Germline lookup yields CDR1 MNHEY and CDR2 SMNVEV (reference sequence). There are 12 residues in the CDR3. CDR3 residues: CASSLGGNEAFF.

The chain carries TRBV30 and TRBJ1-6. The CDR3 spans 16 residues. Germline V lookup: CDR1 GTSNPN, CDR2 SVGIG (reference sequence). CDR3 sequence reads: CAWRRKGSSYNSPLHF.

The rearrangement joins TRBV5-4 to TRBJ2-7. The germline V gene has CDR1 SGHNT and CDR2 YYREEE (reference sequence). The length of the CDR3 is 13 residues. This chain's CDR3 is CASSWGHSYEQYF.

The chain joins TRBV7-9 to TRBJ2-7. CDR1 is SEHNR, CDR2 FQNEAQ, per germline (reference sequence). The CDR3 is 15 amino acids. CDR3 amino acids: CASSHDDGFSYEQYF.

The rearrangement links TRBV12-3 or TRBV12-4 to TRBJ2-3; TCRdb's D gene call, TRBD1, goes unchecked for lack of DNA. The CDR3 covers 17 residues. The CDR3 sequence: CASSHSYWTDPTDTQYF.

The chain recombines TRBV7-9 with TRBJ1-1. Germline V gives CDR1 SEHNR, CDR2 FQNEAQ (reference sequence). The CDR3 contains 12 residues. The CDR3 spells CASSFSETEAFF.

This rearrangement joins TRBV4-1 to TRBJ2-1; TCRdb calls TRBD1, which cannot be checked without DNA. Germline V gene data show CDR1 as MGHRA and CDR2 as YSYEKL. The CDR3 runs 16 residues. The CDR3 region is CASSQVEHAQGNEQFF.

This CDR3 reads CASSQEPDILYEQYF. The V gene is TRBV4-2, the J gene TRBJ2-7. This CDR3 contains 15 residues. CDR1 is LGHNA and CDR2 is YNFKEQ in the germline V gene.

V is TRBV12-3 or TRBV12-4 and J is TRBJ1-3. The length of the CDR3 is 18 residues. CDR3 sequence: CASSSDSQAALGGNTIYF.

The rearrangement links TRBV27 to TRBJ2-7; without DNA, the TCRdb call of TRBD1 cannot be checked. There are 16 residues in the CDR3. Germline V gene data show CDR1 as MNHEY and CDR2 as SMNVEV (reference sequence). The CDR3 loop reads CASSLSQTVSPYEQYF.

The CDR3 region is CASSSAERQPQHF. The chain recombines TRBV7-9 with TRBJ1-5. This CDR3 contains 13 residues. Germline assignment: CDR1 SEHNR and CDR2 FQNEAQ (reference sequence).

The V call is TRBV27, the J call TRBJ1-5. Germline-derived CDR1 and CDR2 are MNHEY and SMNVEV (reference sequence). The CDR3 runs 16 residues. The CDR3 reads CASSPYPSQGYQPQHF.

The chain combines TRBV12-3 or TRBV12-4 with TRBJ2-7. The CDR3 has 15 residues. The CDR3 reads CASSLTSSGAIEQYF.

This rearrangement joins TRBV7-2 to TRBJ2-1. Germline CDR1 reads SGHTA; CDR2 reads FQGNSA. This CDR3 spans 11 amino acids. CDR3 sequence reads: CASSELVEQFF.

The CDR3 region is CSVEGGGLSYEQYF. The V and J genes are TRBV29-1 and TRBJ2-7; lacking DNA, the TRBD2 call made by TCRdb goes unchecked. This CDR3 has 14 amino acids. Germline CDR1 is SQVTM and CDR2 is ANQGSEA.

V gene TRBV29-1 combines with J gene TRBJ1-1. Germline V gene sequence: CDR1 SQVTM, CDR2 ANQGSEA. This CDR3 contains 17 residues. CDR3 sequence: CSVEGDPSSLWNSEAFF.

The chain uses TRBV20-1 and TRBJ2-7. This CDR3 region has 13 residues. Germline loops: CDR1 DFQATT, CDR2 SNEGSKA (reference sequence). This chain's CDR3 is CSAREGTSYEQYF.

V usage is TRBV5-1 and J usage is TRBJ2-1. CDR1 and CDR2 from the germline V gene are SGHRS and YFSETQ. This CDR3 contains 14 residues. CDR3 residues: CASSLGRLSNEQFF.